This T cell receptor beta chain is from a study of CD4 T cells in relation to SARS-CoV-2 and coronaviruses (dated by TCRdb to about 2021). For the study in its entirety: In the ViraFEST assay, PBMCs were cultured with antigen for 10 days, after which TCR beta CDR3s were sequenced to identify clonal expansions specific to the antigen. The negative reference condition was either a culture with an HIV-1 Nef peptide pool or a culture with no peptide. Shared crossreactive spike epitopes were mapped to their HLA restriction using patient-derived lymphoblastoid cell lines. Memory CD4+ T cell crossreactivity between SARS-CoV-2 and common cold coronavirus spike proteins was assessed at the TCR clonotype level in the study. The Adaptive Biotechnologies TCR-sequencing kit was used to sequence samples from three pre-COVID donors and the naive versus memory experiments, while other data came from Illumina-based sequencing. A different TCR-beta assay, based on Illumina, was used to sequence expansion assays from other donors in the study. Study-level results and caveats: Because the crossreactivity analysis focused on spike protein, crossreactivity against other viral proteins was not assessed. Memory CD4+ clonotypes crossrecognizing SARS-CoV-2 and at least one common cold coronavirus spike were found in around 59% of donors. Significantly weaker SARS-CoV-2-driven expansion was shown by crossreactive clones than by monoreactive clones, consistent with antigenic imprinting. Because no donor provided both pre-pandemic and post-infection samples, tracing the source of pre-existing responses was limited. The study was limited by small numbers of patients and tested TCRs.

CDR1 is given as SGHKS and CDR2 as YYEKEE, both from the germline V gene (reference sequence). At the junction V is shortened by 0 bases and J by 5 bases; bases outside the gene matches: 7. The CDR3 has 15 amino acids, counting the end cysteine and phenylalanine. CDR3 DNA only is kept here, 45 bases in frame from base 1. CD4+ T cells from unexposed donors were collected before the COVID-19 pandemic (2011-2018). After 10 to 11 days of culture, CD4+ T cells were isolated with the EasySep CD4+ T cell isolation kit. Unexposed donor CD4+ T cells were tested for reactivity to SARS-CoV-2 S and N and four common cold coronavirus spike pools, as cell number allowed. PBMCs were cultured at about 1.9 million per well in IMDM supplemented with around 5% human AB serum and about 9.6 IU/ml IL-2. Half of the culture medium was replaced with fresh IL-2-containing medium on days 3 and 7. Each peptide culture condition was generally run in triplicate replicate wells. Leukapheresis product for the unexposed donors was purchased commercially. Ficoll-Paque PLUS gradient centrifugation was used to isolate PBMCs from leukapheresis product or whole blood. PBMCs were either cryopreserved at -140°C or used fresh in the expansion assay. The QIAamp Micro DNA Kit was used to extract genomic DNA from the CD4+ T cells.

About this clone: Its specific antigen is unknown. No qualities accompany the bases; no much larger clone lies one base away.

Library prep was done by the immunoSEQ multiplex PCR assay. On the authors' methods: During preprocessing, nonproductive sequences were removed, along with CDR3s that did not begin with C, did not end with F or W, or were shorter than 7 amino acids. Antigen-specific clonotypes were called with the MANAFEST web app, based on expansion relative to reference and other culture wells. To be counted as positive, a clone had to show significant expansion compared with the reference culture, at an FDR below 0.05, in 2 of 3 replicate wells. To be called positive, a clone also had to show significant expansion compared with every other tandem well and an odds ratio greater than 5. CDR3 homology was measured as pairwise Levenshtein distance, computed with the stringdist R package after trimming three terminal residues from each end. This immuneACCESS table, as held by TCRdb, lists in-frame sequences with V and J called but not all clones. Of the missing ones, under half trace to an unresolved V gene in checked studies; the others have no known cause. V and J calls and clone size are as listed in that table; D and trimming were resolved from the DNA. This sample is represented by about 20,000 clones; around 80% of them were singletons. The ten largest make up about 19% of the sample.

Sequencing was carried out using CD4+ T cells from PBMCs, cultured in vitro. The clonotype was recovered from a human donor in good health. The chain joins TRBV5-5 to TRBJ2-5; TRBD1 fits 7 bases in the junction. The CDR3 region reads CASSLEGGTPETQYF. The nucleotide sequence is TGTGCCAGCAGCTTGGAAGGGGGCACCCCGGAGACCCAGTACTTC.